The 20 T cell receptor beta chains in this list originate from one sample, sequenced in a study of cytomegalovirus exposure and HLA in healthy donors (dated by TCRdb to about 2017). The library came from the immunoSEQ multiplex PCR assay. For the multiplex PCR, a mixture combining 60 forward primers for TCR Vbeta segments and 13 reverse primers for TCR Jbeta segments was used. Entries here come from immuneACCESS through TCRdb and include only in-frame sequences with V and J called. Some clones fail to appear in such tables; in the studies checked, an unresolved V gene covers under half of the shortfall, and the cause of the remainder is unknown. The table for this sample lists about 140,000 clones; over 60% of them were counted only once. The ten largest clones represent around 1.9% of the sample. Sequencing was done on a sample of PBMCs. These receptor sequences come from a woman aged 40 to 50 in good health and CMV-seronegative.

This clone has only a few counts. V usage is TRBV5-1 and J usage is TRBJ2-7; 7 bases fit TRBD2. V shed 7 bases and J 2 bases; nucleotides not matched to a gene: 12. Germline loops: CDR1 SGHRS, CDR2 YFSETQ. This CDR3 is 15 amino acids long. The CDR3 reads CASRWGGGPPYEQYF. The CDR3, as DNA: TGCGCCAGCCGATGGGGGGGAGGTCCTCCCTACGAGCAGTACTTC.

The CDR3 spells CASSLIAGGRYNEQFF. Written as DNA, the CDR3 is TGTGCCAGCAGCTTAATAGCGGGGGGGCGCTACAATGAGCAGTTCTTC. This chain connects TRBV7-7 to TRBJ2-1, with 11 bases identical to TRBD2. There are 16 residues in the CDR3. Germline trimming cut 2 bases from V and 3 bases from J; bases unmatched to any gene: 3. Germline assignment: CDR1 SSHAT and CDR2 FNYEAQ (reference sequence). Together with reference TRBV7-7 and TRBJ2-1, the CDR3 gives the full variable domain: GAGVSQSPRYKVTKRGQDVTLRCDPISSHATLYWYQQALGQGPEFLTYFNYEAQPDKSGLPSDRFSAERPEGSISTLTIQRTEQRDSAMYRCASSLIAGGRYNEQFFGPGTRLTVL.

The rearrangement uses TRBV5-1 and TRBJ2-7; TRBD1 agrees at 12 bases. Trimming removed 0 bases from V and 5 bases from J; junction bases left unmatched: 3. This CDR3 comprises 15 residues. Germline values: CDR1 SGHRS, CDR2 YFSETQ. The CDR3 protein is CASSLARDRGHEQYF. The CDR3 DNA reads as TGCGCCAGCAGCTTGGCCCGGGACAGGGGGCACGAGCAGTACTTC. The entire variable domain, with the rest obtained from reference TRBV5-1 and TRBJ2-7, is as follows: KAGVTQTPRYLIKTRGQQVTLSCSPISGHRSVSWYQQTPGQGLQFLFEYFSETQRNKGNFPGRFSGRQFSNSRSEMNVSTLELGDSALYLCASSLARDRGHEQYFGPGTRLTVT.

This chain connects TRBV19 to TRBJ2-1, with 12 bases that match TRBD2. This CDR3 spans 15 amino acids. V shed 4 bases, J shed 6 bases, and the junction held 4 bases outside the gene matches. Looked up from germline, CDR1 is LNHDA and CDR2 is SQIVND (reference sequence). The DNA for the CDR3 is TGTGCCAGTAGTACCTGGACTAGCGGGACCAATGAGCAGTTCTTC. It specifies CASSTWTSGTNEQFF.

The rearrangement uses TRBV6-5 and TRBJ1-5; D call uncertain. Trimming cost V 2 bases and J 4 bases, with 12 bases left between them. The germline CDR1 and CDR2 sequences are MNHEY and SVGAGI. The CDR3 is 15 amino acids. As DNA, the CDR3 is TGTGCCAGCAGTTACGACGGACTGGGAAATCAGCCCCAGCATTTT. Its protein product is CASSYDGLGNQPQHF.

Here the CDR3 DNA reads TGTGCCAGCAGCTTAACCGGGACAGGGGCCCAAGAGACCCAGTACTTC. Residues: CASSLTGTGAQETQYF. The V gene is TRBV7-9, the J gene TRBJ2-5, with TRBD1 matching 10 bases. Germline-derived CDR1 and CDR2 are SEHNR and FQNEAQ (reference sequence). Trimming took 2 bases from V and 1 from J; bases not matched to a gene: 4. This CDR3 contains 16 residues. Supplemented by reference TRBV7-9 and TRBJ2-5, the full variable domain reads DTGVSQNPRHKITKRGQNVTFRCDPISEHNRLYWYRQTLGQGPEFLTYFQNEAQLEKSRLLSDRFSAERPKGSFSTLEIQRTEQGDSAMYLCASSLTGTGAQETQYFGPGTRLLVL.

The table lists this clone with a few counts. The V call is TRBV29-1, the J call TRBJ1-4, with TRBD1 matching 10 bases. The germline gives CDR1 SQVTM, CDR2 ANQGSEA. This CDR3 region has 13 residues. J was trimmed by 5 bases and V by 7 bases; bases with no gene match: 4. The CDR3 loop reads CSGTGGGNEKLFF. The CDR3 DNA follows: TGCAGCGGGACAGGGGGGGGAAATGAAAAACTGTTTTTT.

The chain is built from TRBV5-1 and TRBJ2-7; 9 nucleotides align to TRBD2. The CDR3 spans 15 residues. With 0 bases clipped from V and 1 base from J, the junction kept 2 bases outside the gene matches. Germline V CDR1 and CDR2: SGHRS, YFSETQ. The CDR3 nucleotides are TGCGCCAGCAGCTTGGTGGCGGGAGGGTCCTACGAGCAGTACTTC. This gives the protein CASSLVAGGSYEQYF.

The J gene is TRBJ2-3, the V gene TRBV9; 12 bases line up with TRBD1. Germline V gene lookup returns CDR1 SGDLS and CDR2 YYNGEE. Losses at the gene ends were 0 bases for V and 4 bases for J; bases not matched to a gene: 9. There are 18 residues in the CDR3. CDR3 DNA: TGTGCCAGCAGCGTAGCTCCTCGGGACAGGGGGCTTGCAGATACGCAGTATTTT. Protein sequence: CASSVAPRDRGLADTQYF.

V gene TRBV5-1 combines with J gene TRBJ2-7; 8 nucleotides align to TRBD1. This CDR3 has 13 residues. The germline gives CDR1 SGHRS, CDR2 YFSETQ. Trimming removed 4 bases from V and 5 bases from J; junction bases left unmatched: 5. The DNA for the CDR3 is TGCGCCAGCAGCCCCTGGACAGGGAACGAGCAGTACTTC. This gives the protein CASSPWTGNEQYF. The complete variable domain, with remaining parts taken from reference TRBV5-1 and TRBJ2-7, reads KAGVTQTPRYLIKTRGQQVTLSCSPISGHRSVSWYQQTPGQGLQFLFEYFSETQRNKGNFPGRFSGRQFSNSRSEMNVSTLELGDSALYLCASSPWTGNEQYFGPGTRLTVT.

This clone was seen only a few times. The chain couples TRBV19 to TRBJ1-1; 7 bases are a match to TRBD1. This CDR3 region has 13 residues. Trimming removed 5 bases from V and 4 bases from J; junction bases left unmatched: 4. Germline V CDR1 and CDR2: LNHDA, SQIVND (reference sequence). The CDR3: CASSPTGITEAFF. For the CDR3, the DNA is TGTGCCAGTAGTCCGACAGGGATCACTGAAGCTTTCTTT. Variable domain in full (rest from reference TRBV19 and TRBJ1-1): DGGITQSPKYLFRKEGQNVTLSCEQNLNHDAMYWYRQDPGQGLRLIYYSQIVNDFQKGDIAEGYSVSREKKESFPLTVTSAQKNPTAFYLCASSPTGITEAFFGQGTRLTVV.

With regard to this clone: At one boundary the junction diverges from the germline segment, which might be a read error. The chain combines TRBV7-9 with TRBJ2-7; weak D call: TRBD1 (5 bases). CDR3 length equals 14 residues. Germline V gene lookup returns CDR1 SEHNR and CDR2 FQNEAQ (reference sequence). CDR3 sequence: CSSSFGRGAYEQYF. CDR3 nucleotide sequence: TGTTCCAGCAGCTTTGGAAGGGGTGCCTACGAGCAGTACTTC.

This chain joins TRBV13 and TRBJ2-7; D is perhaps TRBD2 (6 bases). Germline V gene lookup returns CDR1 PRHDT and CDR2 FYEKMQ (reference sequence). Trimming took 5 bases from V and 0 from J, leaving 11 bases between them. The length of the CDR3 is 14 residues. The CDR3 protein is CASSPGLSSYEQYF. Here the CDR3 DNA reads TGTGCCAGCAGCCCGGGACTTAGCTCCTACGAGCAGTACTTC.

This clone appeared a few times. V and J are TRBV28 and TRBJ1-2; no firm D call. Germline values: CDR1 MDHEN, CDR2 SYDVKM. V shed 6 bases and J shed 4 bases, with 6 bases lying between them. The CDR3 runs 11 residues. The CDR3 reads CASSPTYGYTF. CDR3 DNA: TGTGCCAGCAGCCCTACCTATGGCTACACCTTC.

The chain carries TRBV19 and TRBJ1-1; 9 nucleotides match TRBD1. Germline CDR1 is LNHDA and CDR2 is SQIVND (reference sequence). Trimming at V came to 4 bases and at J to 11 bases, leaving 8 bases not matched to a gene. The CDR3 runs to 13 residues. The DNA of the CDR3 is TGTGCCAGTAGTACCGGGACAGGGAGAGGGGCTTTCTTT. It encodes CASSTGTGRGAFF.

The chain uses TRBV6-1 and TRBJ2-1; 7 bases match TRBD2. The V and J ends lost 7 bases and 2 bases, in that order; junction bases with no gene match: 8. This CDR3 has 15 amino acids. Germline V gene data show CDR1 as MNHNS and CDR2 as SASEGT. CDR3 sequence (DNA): TGTGCCAGCAATTCTCTAGCGGCAGCCTACAATGAGCAGTTCTTC. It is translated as CASNSLAAAYNEQFF.

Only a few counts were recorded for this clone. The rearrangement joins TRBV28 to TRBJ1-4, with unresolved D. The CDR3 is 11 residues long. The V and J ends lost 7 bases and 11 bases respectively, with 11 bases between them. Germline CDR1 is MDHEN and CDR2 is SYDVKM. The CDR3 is CASNNRRKLFF. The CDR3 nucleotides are TGTGCCAGCAATAACCGCCGGAAACTGTTTTTT.

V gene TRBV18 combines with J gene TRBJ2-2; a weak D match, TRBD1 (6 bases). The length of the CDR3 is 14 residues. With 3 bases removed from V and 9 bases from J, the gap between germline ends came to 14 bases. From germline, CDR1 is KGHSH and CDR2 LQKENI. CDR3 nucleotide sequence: TGTGCCAGCTCACCCGGGCCGACAGGCCGGGAGCTGTTTTTT. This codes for CASSPGPTGRELFF.

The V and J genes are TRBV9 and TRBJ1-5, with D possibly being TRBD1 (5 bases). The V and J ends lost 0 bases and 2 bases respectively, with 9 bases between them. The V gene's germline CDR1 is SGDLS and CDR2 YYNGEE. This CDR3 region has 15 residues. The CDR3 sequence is CASSVVGGGNQPQHF. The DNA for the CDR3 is TGTGCCAGCAGCGTAGTGGGAGGGGGCAATCAGCCCCAGCATTTT.

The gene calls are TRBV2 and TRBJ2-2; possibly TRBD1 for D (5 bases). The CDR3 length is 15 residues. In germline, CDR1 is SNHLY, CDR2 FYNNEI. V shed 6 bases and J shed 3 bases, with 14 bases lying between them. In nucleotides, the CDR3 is TGTGCCAGCAGAAAGGACACATCGTACACCGGGGAGCTGTTTTTT. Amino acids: CASRKDTSYTGELFF.